This TCR beta chain was obtained from a study of lymphopenia after photon versus proton radiotherapy. Study findings and constraints: After the lymphocyte nadir, photon-treated repertoires showed oligoclonal expansion, especially of CD8+ Temra cells. Authors raise, but do not show, better survival with proton therapy.

The assay was immunoSEQ multiplex PCR, and TCRdb's table has in-frame clones only and misses some. Of about 39,000 clones in the sample, approximately 90% were seen once. Remarks on this clone: Antigen: not known.

The clonotype was recovered from a man in his sixties with cholangiocarcinoma. The input for sequencing was peripheral blood, taken from a patient treated with photon-based radiotherapy.

The CDR3 DNA is TGTGCCAGCAGTTCCCAACTAGCGGGAAGCTACGAGCAGTACTTC. Translated, it gives CASSSQLAGSYEQYF. V usage is TRBV28 and J usage is TRBJ2-7, with TRBD2 identical over 10 bases. Germline-derived CDR1 and CDR2 are MDHEN and SYDVKM. Trimming cost V 4 bases and J 3 bases; bases outside gene matches: 6. This CDR3 contains 15 residues. Combining the CDR3 with reference TRBV28 and TRBJ2-7 gives the whole variable domain DVKVTQSSRYLVKRTGEKVFLECVQDMDHENMFWYRQDPGLGLRLIYFSYDVKMKEKGDIPEGYSVSREKKERFSLILESASTNQTSMYLCASSSQLAGSYEQYFGPGTRLTVT.